What follows are 21 T cell receptor beta chains derived from one specimen sequenced in a study of T cells in Graves' hyperthyroidism and ophthalmopathy. The CDR3 regions of TCR beta were amplified from RNA transcripts. An initial round of RT-PCR targeting the TCR CDR3 relied on the HTBI primer set. TCRdb re-analysed the multiplex PCR reads in MiXCR, keeping a single row per CDR3 protein. This sample has about 500,000 distinct CDR3 sequences, with approximately 49% found just once. Sequencing was performed on peripheral blood or thyroid tissue (not recorded which). The receptor set was obtained from an adult woman with Graves' disease, either hyperthyroidism or ophthalmopathy (not recorded which).

The V call is TRBV10-3, the J call TRBJ1-3, with D hard to call. V lost 10 bases and J 0 bases, leaving 16 bases between the germline ends. Germline V CDR1 and CDR2: ENHRY, SYGVKD. CDR3 size: 15 residues. CDR3 residues: CATLPEGFSGNTIYF. The CDR3 DNA sequence: TGTGCCACTTTACCCGAAGGGTTCTCTGGAAACACCATATATTTT.

The chain has TRBV20-1 and TRBJ1-2; D ambiguous. CDR1 DFQATT and CDR2 SNEGSKA come from the germline V gene (reference sequence). This CDR3 spans 10 amino acids. The germline V and J ends were trimmed by 6 bases and 8 bases, with 10 bases remaining between them. Here the CDR3 DNA reads TGCAGTGCCTGTGACGAAGGCTACACCTTC. Protein: CSACDEGYTF.

A word on this clonotype: At one of its ends the junction is not consistent with the germline gene, which may arise from a read error. The rearrangement joins TRBV29-1 to TRBJ2-2; 7 positions agree with TRBD2. This CDR3 has 14 amino acids. The V gene's germline CDR1 is SQVTM and CDR2 ANQGSEA. For the CDR3, the DNA is TGCAGCGTTGAGTGGCTAGCGGAAACCGGGGAGCTTTTTTTT. Protein: CSVEWLAETGELFF.

This clonotype was counted a few times. Written as DNA, the CDR3 is TGCAGCGTTCCCCCGGGCCTGAACACTGAAGCTTTCTTT. Translated: CSVPPGLNTEAFF. J is TRBJ1-1 and V is TRBV29-1; D remains unclear. Trimming left V 5 bases short and J 0 bases short, with 10 bases between. Germline assignment: CDR1 SQVTM and CDR2 ANQGSEA. The CDR3 has 13 amino acids.

This clonotype came up many times. The chain has TRBV10-3 and TRBJ2-7; the D is unclear. Germline V gives CDR1 ENHRY, CDR2 SYGVKD. V dropped 6 bases and J dropped 0 bases, with 12 bases sitting between them. This CDR3 contains 14 residues. The CDR3 nucleotides read TGTGCCATCAGGGCTACAGAGATCTCCTACGAGCAGTACTTC. This codes for CAIRATEISYEQYF.

This rearrangement joins TRBV5-1 to TRBJ1-6, with unresolved D. The CDR3 runs to 13 residues. The germline CDR1 and CDR2 sequences are SGHRS and YFSETQ. The V end lost 2 bases, the J end lost 5 bases, and 5 bases lay between the germline ends. CDR3 bases: TGCGCCAGCAGCTTTGATGATAATTCACCCCTCCACTTT. This encodes CASSFDDNSPLHF.

This clonotype was seen at least ten times. The chain combines TRBV11-2 with TRBJ2-5, with 8 bases fitting TRBD2. The CDR3 covers 15 residues. Germline CDR1 is SGHAT and CDR2 is FQNNGV. The junction had 6 bases not matched to a gene; V was cut back by 1 base and J by 5 bases. The DNA of the CDR3 is TGTGCCAGCAGCTTAGTGATCACGGGAGGGGAGACCCAGTACTTC. Protein: CASSLVITGGETQYF.

This clonotype was counted once. A much larger clone sits a single nucleotide away, making a read error possible. The chain uses TRBV4-1 and TRBJ1-6; D unclear. The V gene lost 4 bases and the J gene lost 7 bases, with 14 bases spanning the gap. CDR3 length: 15 residues. The germline CDR1 and CDR2 sequences are MGHRA and YSYEKL. The CDR3 coding sequence is TGCGCCAGCAGCCCAGAACCCAGTGGGAATTCACCCCTCCACTTT. Residues: CASSPEPSGNSPLHF.

This clonotype was detected a few times. A read error may explain this, as a much larger clone is one base away. The chain recombines TRBV2 with TRBJ1-2; TRBD1 might be the D (5 bases). This CDR3 spans 13 amino acids. Looked up from germline, CDR1 is SNHLY and CDR2 is FYNNEI. The V end lost 7 bases, the J end lost 8 bases, and 17 bases lay between the germline ends. CDR3 coding DNA: TGTGCCAGCAAATGGGCAGCGGACACCGGCTACACCTTC. As protein: CASKWAADTGYTF. The whole variable domain, remainder taken from reference TRBV2 and TRBJ1-2, is EPEVTQTPSHQVTQMGQEVILRCVPISNHLYFYWYRQILGQKVEFLVSFYNNEISEKSEIFDDQFSVERPDGSNFTLKIRSTKLEDSAMYFCASKWAADTGYTFGSGTRLTVV.

In its sample, this clonotype was seen many times. The chain carries TRBV27 and TRBJ2-7, with D perhaps TRBD1 (8 bases). This CDR3 has 16 amino acids. The V end was cut by 6 bases, the J end by 5 bases, with 23 bases between. CDR1 MNHEY and CDR2 SMNVEV come from the germline V gene (reference sequence). This chain's CDR3 is CASSRIGLQGGDEQYF. CDR3 coding DNA: TGTGCCAGCAGCCGAATTGGCTTACAGGGGGGGGACGAGCAGTACTTC.

This sequence joins TRBV7-2 and TRBJ2-6; 8 nucleotides align to TRBD1. The CDR3 contains 17 residues. The V gene's germline CDR1 is SGHTA and CDR2 FQGNSA. V dropped 5 bases and J dropped 2; count of bases not matched to a gene: 8. In DNA form, the CDR3 reads TGTGCCAGCAGCCCGAGGACAGGGCGGGCTGGGGCCAACGTCCTGACTTTC. This codes for CASSPRTGRAGANVLTF.

This clonotype showed up just a few times. The chain joins TRBV29-1 to TRBJ2-5; TRBD1 is a possible D gene (7 bases). The CDR3 runs 14 residues. V lost 3 bases to trimming and J lost 5 bases, with 16 bases between them. Germline CDR1 and CDR2: SQVTM and ANQGSEA. The CDR3 sequence: CSVDLGQGGETQYF. CDR3 bases: TGCAGCGTTGATCTGGGCCAGGGGGGTGAGACCCAGTACTTC.

This chain joins TRBV6-5 and TRBJ2-7, with 9 positions matching TRBD2. In germline, CDR1 is MNHEY, CDR2 SVGAGI. The trim removed 0 bases at V and 6 bases at J, leaving 3 bases unmatched. CDR3 size: 14 residues. The CDR3 nucleotides are TGTGCCAGCAGTTACTCGGGACTAGCAGCCGAGCAGTACTTC. This encodes CASSYSGLAAEQYF.

This clonotype showed up just a few times. A much bigger clone sits one base away, suggesting this may be a read error. Lacking the conserved final phenylalanine or tryptophan, this CDR3 likely reflects a read error. V and J are TRBV20-1 and TRBJ1-5, with D unresolved. The V gene lost 8 bases and the J gene lost 3 bases, with 17 bases spanning the gap. CDR1 is DFQATT, CDR2 SNEGSKA, per germline (reference sequence). The CDR3 has 14 amino acids. CDR3 region: CSLSGSGNNQPQHL. The CDR3 nucleotides are TGCAGTTTGTCGGGCTCGGGGAACAATCAGCCCCAGCATCTT.

The CDR3 sequence is CASSPGGAKRGTEAFF. DNA of the CDR3: TGTGCCAGCTCACCAGGCGGAGCTAAACGGGGCACTGAAGCTTTCTTT. This sequence joins TRBV18 and TRBJ1-1, with D hard to call. The V end was cut by 2 bases, the J end by 4 bases, with 17 bases between. The germline CDR1 and CDR2 sequences are KGHSH and LQKENI. The CDR3 runs to 16 residues.

At least ten counts were recorded for this clonotype. V gene TRBV6-5 combines with J gene TRBJ2-5, with unresolved D. Trimming pared 0 bases from V and 7 bases from J, leaving 3 bases between. The CDR3 sequence is 11 residues long. The germline CDR1 and CDR2 sequences are MNHEY and SVGAGI. CDR3 DNA: TGTGCCAGCAGTTACTCGAGGACCCAGTACTTC. Its translation: CASSYSRTQYF.

Many counts were recorded for this clonotype. The gene calls are TRBV12-3 or TRBV12-4 and TRBJ1-1, with D maybe TRBD1 (5 bases). CDR3 size: 15 residues. The V end was cut by 2 bases, the J end by 5 bases, with 15 bases between. CDR3 in DNA: TGTGCCAGCAGTTTACCGGGGCAGGGTAAAACTGAAGCTTTCTTT. Amino acid sequence: CASSLPGQGKTEAFF.

The chain links TRBV20-1 to TRBJ2-7; D gene unclear. The CDR3 consists of 12 residues. Germline CDR1 DFQATT, CDR2 SNEGSKA (reference sequence). Trimming removed 0 bases from V and 7 bases from J, with 10 bases in between. CDR3 sequence: CSAREGLGEQYF. DNA for the CDR3: TGCAGTGCTAGAGAAGGTCTAGGGGAGCAGTACTTC.

This chain uses TRBV10-3 with TRBJ2-6, with D possibly matching TRBD1 (5 bases). Germline assignment: CDR1 ENHRY and CDR2 SYGVKD. This CDR3 is 19 amino acids long. Trimming pared 0 bases from V and 0 bases from J, leaving 15 bases between. In DNA, the CDR3 is TGTGCCATCAGTGAGTCAGGGGCCGGAACCTACTCTGGGGCCAACGTCCTGACTTTC. Its translation is CAISESGAGTYSGANVLTF.

The table lists this clonotype with many counts. This chain links TRBV10-3 with TRBJ2-7, with 10 positions matching TRBD1. CDR1 is ENHRY and CDR2 is SYGVKD in the germline V gene. This CDR3 region has 13 residues. J was trimmed by 1 base and V by 10 bases; bases with no gene match: 4. Here the CDR3 DNA reads TGTGCCACCCGGACAGGGGGGTCCTACGAGCAGTACTTC. Translation: CATRTGGSYEQYF.

Here the CDR3 reads CSAPVLGRNTEAFF. The CDR3, as DNA: TGCAGTGCTCCAGTACTAGGGCGTAACACTGAAGCTTTCTTT. The chain combines TRBV20-1 with TRBJ1-1; D uncertain. Germline loops: CDR1 DFQATT, CDR2 SNEGSKA (reference sequence). The CDR3 is 14 amino acids. V lost 5 bases to trimming and J lost 2 bases, with 15 bases between them.